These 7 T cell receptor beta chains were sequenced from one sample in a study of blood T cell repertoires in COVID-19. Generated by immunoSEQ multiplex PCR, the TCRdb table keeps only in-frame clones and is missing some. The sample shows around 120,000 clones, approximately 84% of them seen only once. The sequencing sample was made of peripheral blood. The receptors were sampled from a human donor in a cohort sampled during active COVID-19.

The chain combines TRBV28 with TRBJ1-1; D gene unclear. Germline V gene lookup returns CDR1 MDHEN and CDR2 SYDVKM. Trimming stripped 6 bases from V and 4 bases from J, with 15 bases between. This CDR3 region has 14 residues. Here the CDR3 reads CASRVVARVTEAFF. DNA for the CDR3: TGTGCCAGCAGGGTAGTCGCGCGGGTCACTGAAGCTTTCTTT. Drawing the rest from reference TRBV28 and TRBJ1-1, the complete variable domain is DVKVTQSSRYLVKRTGEKVFLECVQDMDHENMFWYRQDPGLGLRLIYFSYDVKMKEKGDIPEGYSVSREKKERFSLILESASTNQTSMYLCASRVVARVTEAFFGQGTRLTVV.

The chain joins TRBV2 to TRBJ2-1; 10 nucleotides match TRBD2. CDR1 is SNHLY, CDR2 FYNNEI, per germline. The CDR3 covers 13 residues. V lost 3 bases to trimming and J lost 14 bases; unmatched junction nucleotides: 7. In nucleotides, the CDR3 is TGTGCCAGCAGTGATCCGCCTAGCGGGGGTGAGTTCTTC. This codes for CASSDPPSGGEFF.

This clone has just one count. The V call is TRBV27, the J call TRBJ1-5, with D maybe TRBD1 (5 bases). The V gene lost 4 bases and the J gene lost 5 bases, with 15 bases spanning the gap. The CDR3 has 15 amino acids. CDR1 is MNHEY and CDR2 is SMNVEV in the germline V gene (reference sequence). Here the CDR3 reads CASSSQDQPDQPQHF. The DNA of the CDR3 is TGTGCCAGCAGTTCACAGGATCAACCAGATCAGCCCCAGCATTTT.

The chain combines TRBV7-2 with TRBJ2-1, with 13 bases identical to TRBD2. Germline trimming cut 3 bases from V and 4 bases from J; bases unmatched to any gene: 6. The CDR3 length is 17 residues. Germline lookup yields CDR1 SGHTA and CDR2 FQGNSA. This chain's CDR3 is CASSFLLAGGVYNEQFF. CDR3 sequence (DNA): TGTGCCAGCAGCTTCTTACTAGCGGGGGGGGTTTACAATGAGCAGTTCTTC. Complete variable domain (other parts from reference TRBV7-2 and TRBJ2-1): GAGVSQSPSNKVTEKGKDVELRCDPISGHTALYWYRQSLGQGLEFLIYFQGNSAPDKSGLPSDRFSAERTGGSVSTLTIQRTQQEDSAVYLCASSFLLAGGVYNEQFFGPGTRLTVL.

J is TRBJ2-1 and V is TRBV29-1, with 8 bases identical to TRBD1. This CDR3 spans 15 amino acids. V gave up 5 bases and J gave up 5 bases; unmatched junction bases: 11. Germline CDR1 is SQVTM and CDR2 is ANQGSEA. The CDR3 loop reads CSVFGARGRNNEQFF. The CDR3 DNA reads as TGCAGCGTTTTTGGGGCCAGGGGGCGTAACAATGAGCAGTTCTTC.

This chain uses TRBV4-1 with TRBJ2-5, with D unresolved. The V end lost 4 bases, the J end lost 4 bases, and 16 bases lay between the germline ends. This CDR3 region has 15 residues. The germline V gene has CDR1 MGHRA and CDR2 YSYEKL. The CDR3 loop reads CASSPATLTRETQYF. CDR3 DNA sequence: TGCGCCAGCAGCCCCGCGACATTAACCCGAGAGACCCAGTACTTC.

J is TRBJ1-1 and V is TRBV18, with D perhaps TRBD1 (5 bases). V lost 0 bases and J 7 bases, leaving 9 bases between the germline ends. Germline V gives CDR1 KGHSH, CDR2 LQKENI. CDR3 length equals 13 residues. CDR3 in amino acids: CASSPPPGFEAFF. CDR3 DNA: TGTGCCAGCTCACCACCGCCAGGGTTTGAAGCTTTCTTT.